One sample yielded the 8 T cell receptor beta chains listed below, sequenced in a study of T cells expressing NK-cell markers. From its re-call of the 5' RACE reads, TCRdb lists each CDR3 protein once, without DNA. In all, the sample yields 400,000 to 450,000 distinct CDR3 sequences. Specimen: blood T cells: a sorted CD56 or NKG2C T cell subset, CD4+ or CD8+ T cells, or bulk PBMC T cells (not recorded which). The receptors originated from a woman between 18 and 75 years old in good health.

CDR3 in amino acids: CASSQYTGLAITGELFF. The chain combines TRBV14 with TRBJ2-2; TCRdb selects TRBD1, and the lack of DNA leaves this call unchecked. The CDR3 contains 17 residues. Germline CDR1 SGHDN, CDR2 FVKESK.

CDR3 in amino acids: CASQLGGGSYEQYF. The chain recombines TRBV5-1 with TRBJ2-7. CDR1 and CDR2 (germline): SGHRS, YFSETQ. The length of the CDR3 is 14 residues.

The chain joins TRBV10-3 to TRBJ2-3. The germline V gene has CDR1 ENHRY and CDR2 SYGVKD. This CDR3 has 14 residues. CDR3 amino acids: CAISLTASTDTQYF.

The chain carries TRBV29-1 and TRBJ1-1; TCRdb selects TRBD1, and the lack of DNA leaves this call unchecked. Germline CDR1 reads SQVTM; CDR2 reads ANQGSEA. The CDR3 totals 12 residues. The CDR3 here is CSVGGVGAEAFF.

This CDR3 is CSAWDRGAGQPQHF. V gene TRBV20-1 combines with J gene TRBJ1-5; the D gene TCRdb calls, TRBD1, cannot be checked with no DNA. Germline CDR1 DFQATT, CDR2 SNEGSKA (reference sequence). The CDR3 has 14 amino acids.

This rearrangement joins TRBV20-1 to TRBJ2-1; TCRdb's D call of TRBD2 is untestable without DNA. Looked up from germline, CDR1 is DFQATT and CDR2 is SNEGSKA (reference sequence). The CDR3 covers 13 residues. The CDR3 sequence is CSASFGSYNEQFF.

The V gene is TRBV5-1, the J gene TRBJ2-3; with no DNA, the TCRdb D assignment of TRBD1 cannot be verified. This CDR3 is built from 16 residues. The germline CDR1 and CDR2 sequences are SGHRS and YFSETQ. CDR3 in amino acids: CASSLNAGRSTDTQYF.

This rearrangement joins TRBV5-6 to TRBJ2-5; lacking DNA, the TRBD1 call made by TCRdb goes unchecked. Per the germline V gene, CDR1 is SGHDT and CDR2 is YYEEEE. The length of the CDR3 is 17 residues. The CDR3: CASSGRRTGAIEETQYF.